The next 13 T cell receptor beta chains were all read from a single sample in a study of shared clonotypes between healthy human individuals. Measured with immunoSEQ multiplex PCR; TCRdb has only the in-frame clones, and not every one. The repertoire holds some 2,000,000 clones, with approximately 95% as singletons. Source material: naive CD4+ T cells sorted from blood. Stated subset: CD45RA+ positively selected. These TCRs come from a man aged 18 to 30 in good health.

The chain links TRBV10-3 to TRBJ2-5, with D possibly TRBD2 on 6 matching bases. Germline V gene lookup returns CDR1 ENHRY and CDR2 SYGVKD. Trimming left V 10 bases short and J 4 bases short, with 13 bases between. This CDR3 spans 12 amino acids. The CDR3 sequence is CATGRGGETQYF. CDR3 nucleotides: TGTGCCACCGGAAGGGGAGGAGAGACCCAGTACTTC.

The rearrangement joins TRBV7-8 to TRBJ1-1, with TRBD1 matching over 7 bases. V lost 5 bases to trimming and J lost 1 base; unmatched junction nucleotides: 4. Germline V gene sequence: CDR1 SGHVS, CDR2 FQNEAQ. The CDR3 length is 14 residues. CDR3 region: CASSPDRTNTEAFF. The DNA of the CDR3 is TGTGCCAGCAGCCCGGACAGGACGAACACTGAAGCTTTCTTT. Looking up the rest from reference TRBV7-8 and TRBJ1-1 gives the full variable domain: GAGVSQSPRYKVAKRGQDVALRCDPISGHVSLFWYQQALGQGPEFLTYFQNEAQLDKSGLPSDRFFAERPEGSVSTLKIQRTQQEDSAVYLCASSPDRTNTEAFFGQGTRLTVV.

This chain joins TRBV5-1 and TRBJ1-1, with 7 bases lining up with TRBD1. This CDR3 contains 14 residues. Per the germline V gene, CDR1 is SGHRS and CDR2 is YFSETQ. The J segment lost 4 bases and the V segment lost 2 bases, leaving 5 bases of the junction unmatched. CDR3 amino acids: CASSFGTARTEAFF. The CDR3 DNA follows: TGCGCCAGCAGCTTCGGGACAGCGCGCACTGAAGCTTTCTTT. The variable domain in full, completed from reference TRBV5-1 and TRBJ1-1, reads KAGVTQTPRYLIKTRGQQVTLSCSPISGHRSVSWYQQTPGQGLQFLFEYFSETQRNKGNFPGRFSGRQFSNSRSEMNVSTLELGDSALYLCASSFGTARTEAFFGQGTRLTVV.

The chain is built from TRBV5-1 and TRBJ1-5; no reliable D call. The CDR3 is 15 residues long. V shed 0 bases and J shed 2 bases, with 9 bases lying between them. The germline CDR1 and CDR2 sequences are SGHRS and YFSETQ. CDR3 sequence reads: CASSLAGERNQPQHF. CDR3 bases: TGCGCCAGCAGCTTGGCTGGAGAGCGCAATCAGCCCCAGCATTTT. Full variable domain (rest looked up from reference TRBV5-1 and TRBJ1-5): KAGVTQTPRYLIKTRGQQVTLSCSPISGHRSVSWYQQTPGQGLQFLFEYFSETQRNKGNFPGRFSGRQFSNSRSEMNVSTLELGDSALYLCASSLAGERNQPQHFGDGTRLSIL.

The V and J genes are TRBV10-3 and TRBJ2-7; D tentatively fits TRBD1 or TRBD2 (5 bases each). Trimming removed 3 bases at V and 5 bases at J, with 14 bases between. The CDR3 covers 14 residues. CDR1 is ENHRY and CDR2 is SYGVKD in the germline V gene. The CDR3 spells CAISDWSGTNEQYF. CDR3 nucleotides: TGTGCCATCAGTGACTGGTCAGGGACCAACGAGCAGTACTTC.

Regarding this clone: At one end, the junction sequence differs from germline, possibly due to a read error. CDR3: CASSSILAGGSPENF. The CDR3 DNA follows: TGTGCCAGCTCGTCTATACTAGCGGGGGGCTCCCCCGAGAACTTC. The chain uses TRBV18 and TRBJ2-5; 12 bases agree with TRBD2. This CDR3 contains 15 residues. Looked up from germline, CDR1 is KGHSH and CDR2 is LQKENI.

This rearrangement joins TRBV18 to TRBJ2-5; D not resolved. Germline lookup yields CDR1 KGHSH and CDR2 LQKENI. The V end lost 3 bases, the J end lost 5 bases, and 16 bases lay between the germline ends. This CDR3 has 15 amino acids. In DNA, the CDR3 is TGTGCCAGCTCACCTCCTTCGCGGCCTGGCGAGACCCAGTACTTC. It translates to CASSPPSRPGETQYF. The full variable domain, completed using reference TRBV18 and TRBJ2-5, is NAGVMQNPRHLVRRRGQEARLRCSPMKGHSHVYWYRQLPEEGLKFMVYLQKENIIDESGMPKERFSAEFPKEGPSILRIQQVVRGDSAAYFCASSPPSRPGETQYFGPGTRLLVL.

This clone has more than one count but fewer than ten. The chain uses TRBV5-4 and TRBJ2-3; 7 bases agree with TRBD2. The CDR3 extends over 16 amino acids. With V trimmed by 0 bases and J by 0 bases, 4 bases remained unmatched. The germline V gene has CDR1 SGHNT and CDR2 YYREEE (reference sequence). CDR3 bases: TGTGCCAGCAGCTTGGAACTAGCGAAAAGCACAGATACGCAGTATTTT. Translated, it gives CASSLELAKSTDTQYF.

The genes are TRBV10-3 and TRBJ2-3; D may be TRBD1 (5 bases). The CDR3 length is 13 residues. Trimming shortened V by 8 bases and J by 3 bases, and 12 bases separated the two germline ends. The germline V gene encodes CDR1 ENHRY and CDR2 SYGVKD. CDR3 DNA sequence: TGTGCCATCCAGGGAAGTGTGACAGATACGCAGTATTTT. This gives the protein CAIQGSVTDTQYF.

The V gene is TRBV4-1, the J gene TRBJ1-1; 9 bases align to TRBD1. Germline CDR1 is MGHRA and CDR2 is YSYEKL. The CDR3 is 14 amino acids. V was pared by 2 bases and J by 5 bases, with 3 bases of the junction left unmatched. The CDR3 sequence: CASSQPGTGTEAFF. The CDR3 DNA reads as TGCGCCAGCAGCCAACCCGGGACAGGGACTGAAGCTTTCTTT.

CDR3 sequence reads: CASSQEGTGPKLFF. In DNA form, the CDR3 reads TGCGCCAGCAGCCAAGAAGGAACAGGTCCTAAACTGTTTTTT. The V gene is TRBV4-1, the J gene TRBJ1-4; D is possibly TRBD1 (5 bases). V was clipped by 0 bases and J by 11 bases, with 13 bases between them. Germline CDR1 is MGHRA and CDR2 is YSYEKL. CDR3 size: 14 residues.

The rearrangement links TRBV5-1 to TRBJ1-6, with 8 bases identical to TRBD1. V lost 5 bases and J lost 7; bases outside the gene matches: 5. The CDR3 is made up of 14 amino acids. Per the germline V gene, CDR1 is SGHRS and CDR2 is YFSETQ. CDR3 loop: CASSGQGGNSPLHF. The DNA of the CDR3 is TGCGCCAGCAGTGGACAGGGAGGGAATTCACCCCTCCACTTT.

The chain uses TRBV4-2 and TRBJ1-1, with D tentatively TRBD1 (5 bases). V lost 0 bases and J 11 bases, leaving 10 bases between the germline ends. Germline V CDR1 and CDR2: LGHNA, YNFKEQ. The CDR3 is 12 residues long. The CDR3 loop is CASSQDGAGAFF. The CDR3 nucleotides are TGTGCCAGCAGCCAAGATGGGGCGGGCGCTTTCTTT.